These 4 T cell receptor beta chains were sequenced from one sample in a study of T cells in Graves' hyperthyroidism and ophthalmopathy. RNA transcripts provided the source from which TCR beta CDR3 regions were amplified. With the HTBI primer set, the TCR CDR3 went through a first round of RT-PCR. MiXCR, applied by TCRdb to the multiplex PCR reads, yields one record per CDR3 protein. Of about 360,000 distinct CDR3 sequences detected, about 12% appear once; the ten largest clones hold around a tenth. Sequences were obtained from blood. The receptors derive from a woman in her late teens or twenties with Graves' hyperthyroidism.

In this sample, this clonotype turned up a few times. The chain has TRBV5-6 and TRBJ1-1, with D perhaps matching TRBD1 (5 bases). Per the germline V gene, CDR1 is SGHDT and CDR2 is YYEEEE. This CDR3 comprises 15 residues. Between the trimmed V and J ends, which lost 1 base and 0 bases, there was a span of 10 bases. This CDR3 is CASSLTGNMNTEAFF. CDR3 DNA: TGTGCCAGCAGCTTGACAGGAAACATGAACACTGAAGCTTTCTTT.

This clonotype was counted at least ten times. CDR3 DNA: TGCAGTGCTAGAGATAAACCCCATGAAGCTTTCTTT. Translation gives CSARDKPHEAFF. This chain links TRBV20-1 with TRBJ1-1; D not resolved. Germline loops: CDR1 DFQATT, CDR2 SNEGSKA (reference sequence). V lost 0 bases to trimming and J lost 7 bases, with 9 bases between them. The CDR3 is 12 amino acids.

As regards this clonotype: One base away lies a much larger clone, so this may be a sequencing read error. This chain connects TRBV3-1 to TRBJ2-7; no clear D. This CDR3 has 11 amino acids. Germline V gives CDR1 LGHDT, CDR2 YNNKEL (reference sequence). Written as DNA, the CDR3 is TGTGCCGGCAGCCAAGAAAACGAGCAGTACTTC. It yields the protein CAGSQENEQYF.

For this clonotype: This sequence may be a read error, since a much larger clone differs from it by one base. The chain employs TRBV28 and TRBJ1-2; unclear D gene. The CDR3 covers 13 residues. The V end was cut by 4 bases, the J end by 2 bases, with 8 bases between. Germline CDR1 and CDR2: MDHEN and SYDVKM. This CDR3 is CASSSSGNYGYTF. The CDR3 DNA reads TGTGCCAGCAGTTCCTCGGGGAACTATGGCTACACCTTC.